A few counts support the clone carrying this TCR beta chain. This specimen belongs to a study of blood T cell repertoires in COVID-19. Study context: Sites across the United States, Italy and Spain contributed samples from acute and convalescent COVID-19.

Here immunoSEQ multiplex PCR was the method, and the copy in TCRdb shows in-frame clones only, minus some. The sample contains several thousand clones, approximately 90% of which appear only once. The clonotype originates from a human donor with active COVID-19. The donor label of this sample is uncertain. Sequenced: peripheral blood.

The chain's CDR3 is CASSLARRGLAGGGYEQYF. In nucleotides, the CDR3 is TGTGCCAGCAGCTTAGCCCGGAGGGGTCTAGCGGGGGGCGGTTACGAGCAGTACTTC. The chain has TRBV7-2 and TRBJ2-7, with TRBD2 matching 11 bases. V gave up 0 bases and J gave up 4 bases; unmatched junction bases: 14. Germline V CDR1 and CDR2: SGHTA, FQGNSA. This CDR3 is 19 amino acids long.